Below are 19 T cell receptor beta chains sequenced from a single sample in a study of T-cell memory formation after mild COVID-19. Each CDR3 protein is one row after TCRdb ran MiXCR on the 5' RACE reads. This table holds 350,000 to 450,000 distinct CDR3 sequences, 25% to 30% found once. Sequences were obtained from PBMCs or a T cell subset sorted from them (not recorded which). The receptors come from an adult woman who had mild COVID-19 (a few samples of this study predate the infection). Cell type and time point are not known.

V usage is TRBV7-8 and J usage is TRBJ1-5; weak D call: TRBD1 (5 bases). CDR3 size: 15 residues. The V end was cut by 1 base, the J end by 5 bases, with 12 bases between. CDR1 is SGHVS, CDR2 FQNEAQ, per germline. CDR3 protein: CASSLDPGVYQPQHF. The DNA for the CDR3 is TGTGCCAGCAGCTTAGATCCGGGGGTCTATCAGCCCCAGCATTTT. Combining the CDR3 with reference TRBV7-8 and TRBJ1-5 gives the whole variable domain GAGVSQSPRYKVAKRGQDVALRCDPISGHVSLFWYQQALGQGPEFLTYFQNEAQLDKSGLPSDRFFAERPEGSVSTLKIQRTQQEDSAVYLCASSLDPGVYQPQHFGDGTRLSIL.

The V gene is TRBV3-1, the J gene TRBJ2-7; D is perhaps TRBD2 (5 bases). Trimming cost V 6 bases and J 3 bases, with 12 bases left between them. The CDR3 spans 13 residues. Germline V gene data show CDR1 as LGHDT and CDR2 as YNNKEL (reference sequence). This CDR3 reads CASSGTDYYEQYF. In nucleotides, the CDR3 is TGTGCCAGCAGTGGAACAGACTACTACGAGCAGTACTTC.

This clonotype was found a few times. The J gene is TRBJ2-3, the V gene TRBV7-3; D may be TRBD2 (5 bases). V was clipped by 6 bases and J by 1 base, with 8 bases between them. CDR1 SGHTA and CDR2 FQGTGA come from the germline V gene. The CDR3 has 13 amino acids. For the CDR3, the DNA is TGTGCCAGCAGTAACGGGGGCACAGATACGCAGTATTTT. Protein product: CASSNGGTDTQYF.

The J gene is TRBJ2-5, the V gene TRBV1; the table's D call TRBD2 went unverified against the DNA. TRBV1 is reported as a pseudogene. This CDR3 has 16 amino acids. CDR3 bases: TGCACCAGCAGCCAAGTTAGCGGGAGGGCCACAGAGACCCAGTACTTC. Translated, it gives CTSSQVSGRATETQYF.

The V gene is TRBV10-3, the J gene TRBJ2-2; D is unclear. The CDR3 loop spans 15 amino acids. Trimming stripped 3 bases from V and 6 bases from J, with 14 bases between. Germline CDR1 ENHRY, CDR2 SYGVKD. The CDR3 here is CAISDLGPNPGELFF. In DNA form, the CDR3 reads TGTGCCATCAGTGACCTCGGTCCAAACCCCGGGGAGCTGTTTTTT.

This clonotype has more than one count but fewer than ten. The chain employs TRBV20-1 and TRBJ2-5; D gene uncertain. Germline V lookup: CDR1 DFQATT, CDR2 SNEGSKA (reference sequence). Trimming removed 1 base from V and 2 bases from J, with 8 bases in between. The CDR3 is made up of 13 amino acids. As DNA, the CDR3 is TGCAGTGCTAGAGCGGTCTCACAAGAGACCCAGTACTTC. As protein: CSARAVSQETQYF.

Many counts were recorded for this clonotype. This chain uses TRBV4-1 with TRBJ2-5; 7 bases agree with TRBD1. The trim removed 4 bases at V and 5 bases at J, leaving 10 bases unmatched. The CDR3 has 15 residues. Germline V gene data show CDR1 as MGHRA and CDR2 as YSYEKL. The CDR3 DNA sequence: TGCGCCAGCAGCCGAAAGGGGGACAGTTTGGAGACCCAGTACTTC. It codes for CASSRKGDSLETQYF.

The V call is TRBV6-2 or TRBV6-3, the J call TRBJ2-7; 7 bases are shared with TRBD2. With V trimmed by 2 bases and J by 5 bases, 9 bases remained unmatched. Looked up from germline, CDR1 is MNHEY and CDR2 is SVGEGT. This CDR3 region has 15 residues. CDR3 coding DNA: TGTGCCAGCAGTTACGTCTTCGGGAGGAAGGACGAGCAGTACTTC. This codes for CASSYVFGRKDEQYF.

V gene TRBV20-1 combines with J gene TRBJ2-1; 9 positions match TRBD2. Unmatched junction bases numbered 14, after V lost 2 bases and J lost 9 bases. CDR1 is DFQATT and CDR2 is SNEGSKA in the germline V gene (reference sequence). This CDR3 region has 16 residues. The CDR3 reads CSARKGGLAGLGEQFF. The CDR3 nucleotides are TGCAGTGCTAGAAAGGGGGGACTAGCTGGCCTCGGTGAGCAGTTCTTC.

This clonotype turned up a few times. V is TRBV6-5 and J is TRBJ2-7; weak D call: TRBD2 (6 bases). V dropped 2 bases and J dropped 3 bases, with 14 bases sitting between them. The germline V gene has CDR1 MNHEY and CDR2 SVGAGI. This CDR3 spans 15 amino acids. CDR3 sequence (DNA): TGTGCCAGCAGTTACGCGGGGTACTTTAGCTACGAGCAGTACTTC. It encodes CASSYAGYFSYEQYF.

The gene calls are TRBV30 and TRBJ1-1; possible D gene TRBD1, 5 bases. CDR1 is GTSNPN, CDR2 SVGIG, per germline (reference sequence). V was pared by 2 bases and J by 7 bases, with 8 bases between. The CDR3 is 11 amino acids. The CDR3 nucleotides read TGTGCCTGGAGTAACCAGGGTGAAGCTTTCTTT. Its translation is CAWSNQGEAFF.

This chain links TRBV7-9 with TRBJ2-3, with a possible D match to TRBD2 (6 bases). This CDR3 comprises 14 residues. V was shortened by 5 bases and J by 1 base, with 10 bases between the two germline ends. Germline V gives CDR1 SEHNR, CDR2 FQNEAQ (reference sequence). This CDR3 reads CASSAVAGTDTQYF. The CDR3 DNA sequence: TGTGCCAGCAGCGCCGTAGCGGGCACAGATACGCAGTATTTT.

The chain couples TRBV25-1 to TRBJ2-2, with D perhaps being TRBD1 or TRBD2 (6 bases each). In germline, CDR1 is MGHDK, CDR2 SYGVNS. V was shortened by 5 bases and J by 6 bases, with 19 bases between the two germline ends. CDR3 length: 16 amino acids. CDR3 region: CASSSPGATPAGELFF. The CDR3 DNA reads TGTGCCAGCAGTTCCCCGGGGGCCACCCCCGCCGGGGAGCTGTTTTTT.

V usage is TRBV15 and J usage is TRBJ2-1; D is uncertain. This CDR3 contains 12 residues. V gave up 5 bases and J gave up 4 bases, with 6 bases separating them. Per the germline V gene, CDR1 is LNHNV and CDR2 is YYDKDF (reference sequence). The CDR3 here is CATSSRYNEQFF. CDR3 DNA: TGTGCCACCAGCTCACGGTACAATGAGCAGTTCTTC.

The genes are TRBV5-1 and TRBJ2-7, with D uncertain. CDR3 length: 13 residues. Germline-derived CDR1 and CDR2 are SGHRS and YFSETQ. Trimming took off 0 bases at V and 5 bases at J, with 9 bases between the two ends. This chain's CDR3 is CASSLVPVDEQYF. The CDR3 region has the DNA TGCGCCAGCAGCTTGGTCCCTGTAGACGAGCAGTACTTC.

V gene TRBV11-2 combines with J gene TRBJ1-2; no reliable D call. Germline V lookup: CDR1 SGHAT, CDR2 FQNNGV. The CDR3 runs 18 residues. The V and J ends lost 0 bases and 1 base respectively, with 18 bases between them. CDR3 sequence: CASSLDPIDGMFNYGYTF. The CDR3 DNA follows: TGTGCCAGCAGCTTAGATCCCATCGACGGGATGTTTAACTATGGCTACACCTTC.

This clonotype has a handful of counts. The genes are TRBV2 and TRBJ2-4; D ambiguous. Per germline, CDR1 SNHLY and CDR2 FYNNEI. The CDR3 contains 14 residues. The germline V and J ends were trimmed by 5 bases and 5 bases, with 13 bases remaining between them. As DNA, the CDR3 is TGTGCCAGCAGTAAAACCGGGCCCCAAAACATTCAGTACTTC. Protein: CASSKTGPQNIQYF.

This clonotype showed up just a few times. This rearrangement joins TRBV7-6 to TRBJ2-5; possible D gene TRBD2, 6 bases. Germline assignment: CDR1 SGHVS and CDR2 FNYEAQ. The CDR3 consists of 19 residues. V was cut by 6 bases and J by 3 bases, with 29 bases left in between. As DNA, the CDR3 is TGTGCCAGCAGTTCCCGCCCGGAGGTGGGAGGTGGCGGAAAAGAGACCCAGTACTTC. Translated: CASSSRPEVGGGGKETQYF.

This clonotype was seen a single time. V usage is TRBV11-2 and J usage is TRBJ2-7; D might be TRBD2 (6 bases). The CDR3 sequence is 19 residues long. CDR1 is SGHAT and CDR2 is FQNNGV in the germline V gene. The ends were cut back, 5 bases at V and 2 bases at J, with 28 bases in the middle. The CDR3 is CASSRTHPSLATITYEQYF. The CDR3 DNA sequence: TGTGCCAGCAGCCGAACACACCCATCACTAGCCACTATTACCTACGAGCAGTACTTC. Looking up the rest from reference TRBV11-2 and TRBJ2-7 gives the full variable domain: EAGVAQSPRYKIIEKRQSVAFWCNPISGHATLYWYQQILGQGPKLLIQFQNNGVVDDSQLPKDRFSAERLKGVDSTLKIQPAKLEDSAVYLCASSRTHPSLATITYEQYFGPGTRLTVT.